A single T cell receptor beta chain is shown here with its context. This table comes from immunoSEQ multiplex PCR, and its TCRdb copy is limited to in-frame clones, with some not included. The sample holds around 230,000 clones, about 84% seen once. These data belong to a study of blood T cell repertoires in COVID-19. Whole-study context: T cells, B-cell-depleted T cells, or PBMCs supplied cDNA or gDNA.

The receptor's source is a woman aged 80 or over with acute or convalescent COVID-19. Sequenced material: peripheral blood.

The CDR3 DNA follows: TGTGCCAGCAGCCTAAATCCCGGGACAGAAGGCGGAAAACTGTTTTTT. Encoded protein: CASSLNPGTEGGKLFF. The gene calls are TRBV4-2 and TRBJ1-4; 7 positions match TRBD1. Germline CDR1 and CDR2: LGHNA and YNFKEQ. This CDR3 has 16 residues. The V gene end was trimmed by 4 bases and the J gene end by 10 bases; junction bases not matched to a gene: 15.